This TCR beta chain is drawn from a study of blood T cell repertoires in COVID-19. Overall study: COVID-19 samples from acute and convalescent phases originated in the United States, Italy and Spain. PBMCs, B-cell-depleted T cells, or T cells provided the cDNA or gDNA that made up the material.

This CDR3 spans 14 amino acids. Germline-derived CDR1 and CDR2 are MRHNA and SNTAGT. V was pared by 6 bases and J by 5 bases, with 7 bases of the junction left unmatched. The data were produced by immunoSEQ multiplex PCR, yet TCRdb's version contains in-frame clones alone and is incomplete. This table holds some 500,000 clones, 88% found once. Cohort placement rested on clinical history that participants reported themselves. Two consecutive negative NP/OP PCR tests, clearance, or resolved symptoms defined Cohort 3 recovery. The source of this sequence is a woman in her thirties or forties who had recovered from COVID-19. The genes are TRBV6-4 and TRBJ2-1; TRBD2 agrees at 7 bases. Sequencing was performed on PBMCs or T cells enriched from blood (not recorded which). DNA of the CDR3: TGTGCCAGCAGCAGATTAGCGGGCAACAATGAGCAGTTCTTC. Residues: CASSRLAGNNEQFF.